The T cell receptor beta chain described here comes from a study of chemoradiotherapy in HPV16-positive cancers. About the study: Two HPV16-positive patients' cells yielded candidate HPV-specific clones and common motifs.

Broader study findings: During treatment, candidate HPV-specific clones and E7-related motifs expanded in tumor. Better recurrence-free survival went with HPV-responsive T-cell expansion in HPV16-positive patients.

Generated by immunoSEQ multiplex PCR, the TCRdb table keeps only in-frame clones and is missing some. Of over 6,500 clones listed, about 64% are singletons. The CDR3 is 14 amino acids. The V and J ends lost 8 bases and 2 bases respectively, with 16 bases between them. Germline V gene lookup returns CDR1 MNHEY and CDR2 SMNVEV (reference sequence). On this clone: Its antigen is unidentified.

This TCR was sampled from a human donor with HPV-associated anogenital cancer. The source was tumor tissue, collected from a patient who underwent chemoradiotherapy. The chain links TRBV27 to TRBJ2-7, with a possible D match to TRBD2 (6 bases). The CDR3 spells CASPPGGSTYEQYF. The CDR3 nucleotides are TGTGCCAGCCCCCCCGGAGGGTCGACCTACGAGCAGTACTTC.